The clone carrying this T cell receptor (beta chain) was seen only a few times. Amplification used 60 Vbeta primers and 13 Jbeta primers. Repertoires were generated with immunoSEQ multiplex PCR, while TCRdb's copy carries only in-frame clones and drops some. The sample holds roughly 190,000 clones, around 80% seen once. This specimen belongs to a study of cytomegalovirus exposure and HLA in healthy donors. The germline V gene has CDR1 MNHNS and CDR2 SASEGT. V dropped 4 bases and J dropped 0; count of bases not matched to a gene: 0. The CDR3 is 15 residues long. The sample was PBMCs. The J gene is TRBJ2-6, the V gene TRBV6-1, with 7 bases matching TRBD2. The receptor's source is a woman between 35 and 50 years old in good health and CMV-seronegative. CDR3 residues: CASSGGGSGANVLTF. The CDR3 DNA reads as TGTGCCAGCAGTGGGGGGGGCTCTGGGGCCAACGTCCTGACTTTC.